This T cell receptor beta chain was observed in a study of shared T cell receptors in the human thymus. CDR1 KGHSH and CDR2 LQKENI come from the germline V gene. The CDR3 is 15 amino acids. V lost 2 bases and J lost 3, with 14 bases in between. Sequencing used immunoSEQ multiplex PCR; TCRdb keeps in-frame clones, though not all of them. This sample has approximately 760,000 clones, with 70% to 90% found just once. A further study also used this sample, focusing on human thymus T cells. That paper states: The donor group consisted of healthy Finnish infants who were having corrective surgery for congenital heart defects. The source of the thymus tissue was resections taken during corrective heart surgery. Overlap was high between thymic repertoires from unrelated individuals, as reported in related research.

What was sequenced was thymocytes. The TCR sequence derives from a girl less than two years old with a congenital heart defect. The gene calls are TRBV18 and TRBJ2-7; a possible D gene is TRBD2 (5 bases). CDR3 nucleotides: TGTGCCAGCTCACCAGGAATAGCGACAATCTACGAGCAGTACTTC. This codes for CASSPGIATIYEQYF.